The 2 T cell receptor beta chains below all came from one sample that was sequenced in a study of blood T cells in healthy people across ages. A second PCR of 7 to 11 cycles used a sample-barcoded 5' primer and a J-beta primer mix. TCRdb reprocessed the 5' RACE reads with MiXCR, giving one entry per CDR3 protein. The data contain hundreds of thousands of distinct CDR3 sequences, approximately 30% of them seen just once; the ten biggest clones take up 15% to 19%. Sequencing was carried out using blood. These receptors were obtained from an elderly woman in good health.

This rearrangement joins TRBV7-9 to TRBJ1-3; no clear D. Trimming took 5 bases from V and 0 from J, leaving 8 bases between them. Germline V gene lookup returns CDR1 SEHNR and CDR2 FQNEAQ (reference sequence). CDR3 length equals 14 residues. The CDR3 nucleotides are TGTGCCAGCAGCCAGGCGGGCTCTGGAAACACCATATATTTT. It is translated as CASSQAGSGNTIYF. The full variable domain, in which reference TRBV7-9 and TRBJ1-3 provide the parts outside the CDR3, is DTGVSQNPRHKITKRGQNVTFRCDPISEHNRLYWYRQTLGQGPEFLTYFQNEAQLEKSRLLSDRFSAERPKGSFSTLEIQRTEQGDSAMYLCASSQAGSGNTIYFGEGSWLTVV.

Concerning this clonotype: A clone one base away is much larger, so this may be a read error. This chain joins TRBV12-3 or TRBV12-4 and TRBJ1-1; D remains unclear. CDR3 length equals 13 residues. DNA of the CDR3: TGTGCCGGCAGCTTAAAATTACGCACTGAAGCTTTCTTT. Translating gives CAGSLKLRTEAFF.